Listed below are T cell receptor beta chains from one sample, sequenced in a study of blood T cells in healthy people across ages. In TCRdb, the 5' RACE reads were re-called with MiXCR into one record per CDR3 protein. The data hold roughly 700,000 distinct CDR3 sequences, with approximately 50% observed a single time. The sample comprised blood. The receptors derive from a woman aged 60-70 years in good health. CDR3s leave out the opening cysteine and the closing phenylalanine or tryptophan. Fields, in order: V gene, CDR3 length, J gene, CDR3 protein.

TRBV29-1,11,TRBJ1-1,SFRGGHTTEAF
TRBV11-2,13,TRBJ2-5,ASSPIQGAGETQY
TRBV7-9,15,TRBJ2-5,ASTPWPLSGRQETQY
TRBV4-3,14,TRBJ1-1,ASSQTRGVVGTEAF
TRBV2,9,TRBJ1-2,ASSEGGGYT
TRBV6-4,11,TRBJ1-6,ASSDSYTSPLH
TRBV9,16,TRBJ2-3,ASSVEETSGTSTDTQY
TRBV5-1,13,NA,AGSLATSGRYEQY
TRBV20-1,14,TRBJ2-5,SARDVLAANQETQY
TRBV10-3,11,TRBJ2-7,AISELPPYEQY
TRBV3-1,13,TRBJ2-7,ASSHPLAGMNEQY
TRBV11-2,11,NA,ASRKAGAPEQY
TRBV4-2,13,TRBJ2-1,ASGQVGTEYNEQF
TRBV30,13,TRBJ2-6,AWSVGGTGADVLT
TRBV7-9,13,TRBJ1-2,ASSNKGAANYGYT
TRBV9,11,TRBJ2-7,ASSVVGGSEQY
TRBV20-1,13,TRBJ1-2,SARGERFGGYGYT
TRBV6-2/TRBV6-3,11,TRBJ1-1,ATVGTGVTEAF
TRBV7-2,11,TRBJ1-2,ASSLVSKYGYT
TRBV29-1,13,TRBJ2-1,SGLGGTGGVNEQF
TRBV5-1,14,TRBJ2-2,ASSLAEAGVPGELF
TRBV7-2,14,TRBJ2-2,VSSSGLAGGTGELF
TRBV4-3,12,TRBJ1-1,ASSLTTGWTEAF
TRBV29-1,13,TRBJ2-3,SVPGTGGSTDTQY
TRBV12-3/TRBV12-4,11,TRBJ2-7,ASSLGQMREQY
TRBV10-3,16,TRBJ2-3,AISGAEGLAGRTDTQY